The 7 T cell receptor beta chains reported below all come from one sample, sequenced in a study of OX40 agonist ivuxolimab in advanced cancers. Sequenced by immunoSEQ multiplex PCR; TCRdb stores in-frame clones only, minus some. The table shows about 58,000 clones, with roughly four fifths occurring only once. Sequencing used CD4+ or CD8+ T cells sorted from blood, obtained in a trial of the OX40 agonist ivuxolimab. The receptors stem from an adult with an advanced solid tumor such as melanoma, head and neck, liver or kidney cancer.

This clone turned up a few times. The chain combines TRBV4-1 with TRBJ2-3, with 8 bases fitting TRBD1. Germline V lookup: CDR1 MGHRA, CDR2 YSYEKL. After removal of 2 bases from V and 5 bases from J, the junction contained 6 bases not matched to a gene. This CDR3 has 15 residues. The CDR3 DNA reads TGCGCCAGCAGCCAAAGGTTAGACAGGGGAGATACGCAGTATTTT. Translation: CASSQRLDRGDTQYF.

The chain has TRBV19 and TRBJ2-3; D tentatively reads TRBD1 or TRBD2 (5 bases each). Per germline, CDR1 LNHDA and CDR2 SQIVND (reference sequence). CDR3 size: 14 residues. V gave up 5 bases and J gave up 6 bases, with 15 bases separating them. CDR3: CASSVTRGGDTQYF. CDR3 sequence (DNA): TGTGCCAGTAGTGTCACAAGGGGCGGGGATACGCAGTATTTT.

The chain joins TRBV7-2 to TRBJ1-1; D is unresolved. The germline gives CDR1 SGHTA, CDR2 FQGNSA. V was clipped by 1 base and J by 1 base, with 7 bases between them. The CDR3 is made up of 14 amino acids. The CDR3 protein is CASSLVRRNTEAFF. For the CDR3, the DNA is TGTGCCAGCAGCTTAGTCCGCAGGAACACTGAAGCTTTCTTT.

For the CDR3, the DNA is TGTGCCAGCAGCTTGCGGACAGGCGCCTTCGACACCTTC. It translates to CASSLRTGAFDTF. The chain combines TRBV7-8 with TRBJ1-2; TRBD1 matches 7 bases. The CDR3 sequence is 13 residues long. V was clipped by 3 bases and J by 12 bases; unmatched bases: 10. Germline assignment: CDR1 SGHVS and CDR2 FQNEAQ. Drawing the rest from reference TRBV7-8 and TRBJ1-2, the complete variable domain is GAGVSQSPRYKVAKRGQDVALRCDPISGHVSLFWYQQALGQGPEFLTYFQNEAQLDKSGLPSDRFFAERPEGSVSTLKIQRTQQEDSAVYLCASSLRTGAFDTFGSGTRLTVV.

V gene TRBV7-2 combines with J gene TRBJ2-2; 12 bases match TRBD2. V was clipped by 5 bases and J by 5 bases; unmatched bases: 9. This CDR3 is 17 amino acids long. The germline CDR1 and CDR2 sequences are SGHTA and FQGNSA. CDR3 nucleotides: TGTGCCAGCAGCCGGACTAGCGGGGCCTCGGGGACCGGGGAGCTGTTTTTT. The encoded protein is CASSRTSGASGTGELFF.

This chain connects TRBV2 to TRBJ2-4; 12 nucleotides agree with TRBD1. Looked up from germline, CDR1 is SNHLY and CDR2 is FYNNEI. Germline trimming cut 8 bases from V and 1 base from J; bases unmatched to any gene: 18. CDR3 length: 20 residues. The CDR3 bases are TGTGCCAGCGGAGGTAGACGGGGGACAGGGGGCCGTGTGGCCAAAAACATTCAGTACTTC. Protein product: CASGGRRGTGGRVAKNIQYF.

The chain links TRBV7-9 to TRBJ2-1; the match to TRBD2 covers 15 bases. Germline V lookup: CDR1 SEHNR, CDR2 FQNEAQ (reference sequence). The J segment lost 9 bases and the V segment lost 2 bases, leaving 5 bases of the junction unmatched. The CDR3 runs to 16 residues. CDR3 in amino acids: CASSLPGLAGGIEQFF. For the CDR3, the DNA is TGTGCCAGCAGCTTACCCGGACTAGCGGGGGGGATTGAGCAGTTCTTC.